What follows is one T cell receptor beta chain and its context. What it binds is unknown. The record originates from a study of lymphopenia after photon versus proton radiotherapy. Findings of the study overall: Relative stability marked proton patients; photon patients lost diversity and naive cells. After the lymphocyte nadir, photon-treated repertoires showed oligoclonal expansion, especially of CD8+ Temra cells.

V was clipped by 4 bases and J by 2 bases; unmatched bases: 4. The germline V gene has CDR1 SGHRS and CDR2 YFSETQ. The CDR3 has 14 amino acids. Data came from immunoSEQ multiplex PCR; TCRdb stores just in-frame clones and leaves some out. The sample holds about 70,000 clones, around 86% seen once. The chain recombines TRBV5-1 with TRBJ1-2, with 8 bases identical to TRBD1. The sequencing used peripheral blood, collected from a patient treated with proton-based radiotherapy. The sequence derives from a man aged 80 or over with esophageal cancer. CDR3 DNA: TGCGCCAGCAGCCCGCGGACAGGGAACTATGGCTACACCTTC. Amino acid sequence: CASSPRTGNYGYTF.